The 12 T cell receptor beta chains in this list originate from one sample, sequenced in a study of blood T cells in healthy people across ages. Through a sample-barcoded 5' primer and a J-beta primer mix, a second PCR was run for roughly 6 to 12 cycles. MiXCR was run by TCRdb on the 5' RACE reads, yielding one entry per CDR3 protein. The table shows 600,000 or so distinct CDR3 sequences, with approximately 30% occurring only once. The specimen sequenced was blood. These receptor sequences come from a woman older than 75 in good health.

This clonotype was observed at least ten times. The chain has TRBV20-1 and TRBJ2-7; 8 nucleotides line up with TRBD1. V lost 0 bases to trimming and J lost 6 bases; unmatched junction nucleotides: 10. CDR1 DFQATT and CDR2 SNEGSKA come from the germline V gene (reference sequence). The CDR3 loop spans 15 amino acids. CDR3 loop: CSARDTRGQFSEQYF. In DNA form, the CDR3 reads TGCAGTGCTAGAGATACCAGGGGGCAGTTTTCCGAGCAGTACTTC.

This clonotype was picked up many times. V gene TRBV3-1 combines with J gene TRBJ2-5; 14 nucleotides align to TRBD2. Germline V gene lookup returns CDR1 LGHDT and CDR2 YNNKEL (reference sequence). Trimming removed 5 bases from V and 0 bases from J; junction bases left unmatched: 8. The CDR3 has 18 residues. CDR3 amino acids: CASSARLAGGIYQETQYF. DNA for the CDR3: TGTGCCAGCAGCGCCAGACTAGCGGGGGGGATTTACCAAGAGACCCAGTACTTC.

The V and J genes are TRBV12-3 or TRBV12-4 and TRBJ2-3, with no clear D. The ends were cut back, 7 bases at V and 0 bases at J, with 8 bases in the middle. CDR3 length: 13 amino acids. The CDR3 DNA sequence: TGTGCCAGCACGAAGTTGAGCACAGATACGCAGTATTTT. Residues: CASTKLSTDTQYF.

About this clonotype itself: A read error may explain this, as a much larger clone is one base away. The chain combines TRBV15 with TRBJ2-7, with TRBD2 identical over 7 bases. Germline assignment: CDR1 LNHNV and CDR2 YYDKDF (reference sequence). J lost 7 bases, V lost 0 bases, and 15 bases had no gene match. CDR3 length: 17 amino acids. The CDR3 region is CATSRDGLAVSYNEQYF. CDR3 DNA sequence: TGTGCCACCAGCAGAGACGGGCTAGCGGTCTCCTACAATGAGCAGTACTTC.

This clonotype was recorded many times. The chain uses TRBV9 and TRBJ2-5; tentative D call: TRBD2 (5 bases). This CDR3 has 14 residues. Germline-derived CDR1 and CDR2 are SGDLS and YYNGEE. Trimming shortened V by 1 base and J by 5 bases, and 12 bases separated the two germline ends. This CDR3 is CASSVTGDGETQYF. As DNA, the CDR3 is TGTGCCAGCAGCGTAACCGGGGATGGCGAGACCCAGTACTTC.

This clonotype was recorded at least ten times. The gene calls are TRBV14 and TRBJ2-3; 9 bases are shared with TRBD2. With 4 bases clipped from V and 0 bases from J, the junction kept 8 bases outside the gene matches. The CDR3 is 17 residues long. CDR1 and CDR2 from the germline V gene are SGHDN and FVKESK. CDR3 sequence: CASSLSRGGASTDTQYF. In nucleotides, the CDR3 is TGTGCCAGCAGCCTAAGCCGCGGGGGGGCTAGCACAGATACGCAGTATTTT.

This clonotype was detected ten times or more. This chain joins TRBV6-1 and TRBJ2-6, with 10 bases aligning to TRBD2. CDR3 length equals 18 residues. Germline V gene sequence: CDR1 MNHNS, CDR2 SASEGT. J gave up 0 bases and V 7 bases, and 9 bases lay outside the gene matches. In DNA, the CDR3 is TGTGCCAGCACTGCCCTAGCGGGGGCTCCCTCTGGGGCCAACGTCCTGACTTTC. The encoded protein is CASTALAGAPSGANVLTF.

This clonotype was detected ten times or more. The chain links TRBV7-6 to TRBJ1-6; 10 bases are a match to TRBD1. Trimming took 5 bases from V and 9 from J; bases not matched to a gene: 10. Germline-derived CDR1 and CDR2 are SGHVS and FNYEAQ. The CDR3 loop spans 16 amino acids. The DNA for the CDR3 is TGTGCCAGCAGCGCCCGGGACAGGGGAACTGGTTCACCCCTCCACTTT. Encoded protein: CASSARDRGTGSPLHF.

V and J are TRBV2 and TRBJ2-7; D call uncertain. V was trimmed by 2 bases and J by 2 bases, leaving 7 bases between them. The germline CDR1 and CDR2 sequences are SNHLY and FYNNEI. The CDR3 runs 13 residues. CDR3 DNA sequence: TGTGCCAGCAGTGAATTGGCAGCCTACGAGCAGTACTTC. It translates to CASSELAAYEQYF.

In nucleotides, the CDR3 is TGTGCCAGCAGGCCTGAGGATGGCTACACCTTC. This gives the protein CASRPEDGYTF. This chain links TRBV28 with TRBJ1-2; no firm D call. CDR3 length equals 11 residues. Per germline, CDR1 MDHEN and CDR2 SYDVKM. Trimming removed 6 bases from V and 6 bases from J, with 8 bases in between.

The CDR3 region is CASSQDRLGSGGQETQYF. DNA of the CDR3: TGCGCCAGCAGCCAAGATAGGTTGGGTAGCGGGGGCCAAGAGACCCAGTACTTC. The chain couples TRBV4-3 to TRBJ2-5, with TRBD2 matching over 9 bases. This CDR3 contains 18 residues. The junction had 9 bases not matched to a gene; V was cut back by 0 bases and J by 1 base. Germline CDR1 LGHNA, CDR2 YSLEER.

This clonotype was observed many times. The J gene is TRBJ2-7, the V gene TRBV9, with D possibly being TRBD1 or TRBD2 (5 bases each). CDR1 is SGDLS, CDR2 YYNGEE, per germline. The germline V and J ends were trimmed by 3 bases and 0 bases, with 16 bases remaining between them. The CDR3 has 16 residues. The CDR3 sequence: CASSATGTGSSYEQYF. The CDR3 DNA reads TGTGCCAGCAGCGCAACCGGGACGGGAAGCTCCTACGAGCAGTACTTC. Full variable domain (missing parts from reference TRBV9 and TRBJ2-7): DSGVTQTPKHLITATGQRVTLRCSPRSGDLSVYWYQQSLDQGLQFLIQYYNGEERAKGNILERFSAQQFPDLHSELNLSSLELGDSALYFCASSATGTGSSYEQYFGPGTRLTVT.